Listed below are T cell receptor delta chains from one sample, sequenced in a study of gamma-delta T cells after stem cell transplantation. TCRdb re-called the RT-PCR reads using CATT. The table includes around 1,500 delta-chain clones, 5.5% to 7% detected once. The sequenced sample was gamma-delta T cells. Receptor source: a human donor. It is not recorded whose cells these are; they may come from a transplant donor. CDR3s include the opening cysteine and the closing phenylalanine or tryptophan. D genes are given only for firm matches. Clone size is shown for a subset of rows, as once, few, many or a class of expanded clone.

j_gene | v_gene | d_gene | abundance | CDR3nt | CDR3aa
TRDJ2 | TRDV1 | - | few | TGTGCTCTTGGGGAGGTGGAATCAGTCTTCTTCCCCCCCGTTACAGCACAACTCTTCTTT | CALGEVESVFFPPVTAQLFF
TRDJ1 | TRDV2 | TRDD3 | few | TGTGCCTGTGAAACCTTAGGGGATACCCGAAAATCGTACACCGATAAACTCATCTTT | CACETLGDTRKSYTDKLIF
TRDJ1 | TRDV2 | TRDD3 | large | TGTGCCTGTGACACGGTGGAGCTGGGGGACCCCTCAATAGTAAAACTCATCTTT | CACDTVELGDPSIVKLIF
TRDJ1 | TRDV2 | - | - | TGTGCCTGTGACTCGGTATCTGGGCCCCCTATCGGGGATAAACTCATCTTT | CACDSVSGPPIGDKLIF
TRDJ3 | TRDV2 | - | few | TGTGCCTGTGACACCGCGTCCGGTCAGGCCTCCTGGGACACCCGACAGATGTTTTTC | CACDTASGQASWDTRQMFF
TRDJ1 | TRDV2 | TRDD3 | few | TGTGCCTGTGACCCAATCTCAGCTACTGGGGGTAACAACACCGATAAGCTCATCTTT | CACDPISATGGNNTDKLIF
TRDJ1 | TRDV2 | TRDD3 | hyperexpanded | TGTGCCTGTGACCCAGTACTGGGGGATAAGTACACCGATAAACTCATCTTT | CACDPVLGDKYTDKLIF
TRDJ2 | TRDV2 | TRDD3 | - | TGTGCCTGTGACCCCGTACGTGGGGATACGCGCCAGAAGCAGGCTTTGACAGCACAACTCTTCTTT | CACDPVRGDTRQKQALTAQLFF
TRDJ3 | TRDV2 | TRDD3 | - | TGTGCCTGTGACACCGTGGGGGACCACTCCTGGGACACCCGACAGATGTTTTTC | CACDTVGDHSWDTRQMFF
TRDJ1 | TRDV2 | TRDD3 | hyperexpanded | TGTGCCTGTGACGCCTACTGGGGGATACCTCCTGCCTACACCGATAAACTCATCTTT | CACDAYWGIPPAYTDKLIF
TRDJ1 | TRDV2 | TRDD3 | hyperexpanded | TGTGCCTGTGACCTACTGGGGGAGAGGGGGAACACCGATAAACTCATCTTT | CACDLLGERGNTDKLIF
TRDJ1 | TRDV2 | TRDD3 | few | TGTGCCTGTGACTCGCTGGGGGATACGCAGCGAAACGATAAACTCATCTTT | CACDSLGDTQRNDKLIF
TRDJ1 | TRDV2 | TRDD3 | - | TGTGCCTGTGACACTGTGGGGAGTACTGGGGGATTTCGGGTCGAGGCCGATAAACTCATCTTT | CACDTVGSTGGFRVEADKLIF
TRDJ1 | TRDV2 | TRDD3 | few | TGTGCCTGTGACCCAGTACTGGGGGATACGCTCGAAGGGACCGATAAACTCATCTTT | CACDPVLGDTLEGTDKLIF
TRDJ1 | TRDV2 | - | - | TGTGCCTGTGACACCCTCCTTTTAACCGATAAACTCATCTTT | CACDTLLLTDKLIF
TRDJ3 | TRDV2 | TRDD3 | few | TGTGCCTGTGACATCGTGTTGACTGGGGGATACCCTGTGGGCTCCTGGGACACCCGACAGATGTTTTTC | CACDIVLTGGYPVGSWDTRQMFF
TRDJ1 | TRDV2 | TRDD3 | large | TGTGCCTGTGAATCCCTGGGGGCTTCTGATAAACTCATCTTT | CACESLGASDKLIF
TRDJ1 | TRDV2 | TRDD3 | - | TGTGCCTGTGATACTCTTAATTCTGGGGGATACCGGTTTGGGACCGATACACTCATCTTT | CACDTLNSGGYRFGTDTLIF
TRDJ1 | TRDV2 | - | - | TGTGCCTGTGACCCTCTGGAAGAGGCTGGGGTAATCGCCGATAAACTCATCTTT | CACDPLEEAGVIADKLIF
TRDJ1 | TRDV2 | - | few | TGTGCCTGTGACACCGTAGGACTGCCCATAGGGAAACTCATCTTT | CACDTVGLPIGKLIF
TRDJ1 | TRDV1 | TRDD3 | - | TGTGCTCTTGGGGATCTACGGGCTGGGGGATACTCTACCGATAAACTCATCTTT | CALGDLRAGGYSTDKLIF
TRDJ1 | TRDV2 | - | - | TGTGCCTGTGACTCCCTAAGTACTGGGAACACCGATAAACTCATCTTT | CACDSLSTGNTDKLIF
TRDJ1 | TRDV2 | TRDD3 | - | TGTGCCTGTGACGTCCTACTGGGGGATACCGATAAACTCATCTTT | CACDVLLGDTDKLIF
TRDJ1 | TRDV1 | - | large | TGTGCTCTTGGGGACAGTACCAAGGGCGGGGAGTACACCGATAAACTCATCTTT | CALGDSTKGGEYTDKLIF
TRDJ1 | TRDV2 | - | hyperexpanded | TGTGCCTGTGACGCTCTCTCGGGCACCGATAAACTCATCTTT | CACDALSGTDKLIF
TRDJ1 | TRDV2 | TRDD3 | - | TGTGCCTGTGACACCGTCTCGACACTGGGGGAGAGCACCGATAAACTCATCTTT | CACDTVSTLGESTDKLIF
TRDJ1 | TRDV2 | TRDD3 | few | TGTGCCTGTGACGGACTGGGGGATACGTACACCGATAAACTCATCTTT | CACDGLGDTYTDKLIF
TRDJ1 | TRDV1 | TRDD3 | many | TGTGCTCTTGGGGTCCCTTCCGGACACTGGGGGACTTCGGGCGCCGATAAACTCATCTTT | CALGVPSGHWGTSGADKLIF
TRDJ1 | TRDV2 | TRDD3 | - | TGTGCCTGTGACTCGCTGGGGGCTAAAGAGGGGTACACCGATAAACTCATCTTT | CACDSLGAKEGYTDKLIF
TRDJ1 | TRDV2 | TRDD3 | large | TGTGCCTGTGACTTACTGGGGGATGGGGGTCGACTCATCTTT | CACDLLGDGGRLIF
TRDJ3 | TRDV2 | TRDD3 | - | TGTGCCTGTGACATGACTGGGGGCGTCTCCTGGGACACCCGACAGATGTTTTTC | CACDMTGGVSWDTRQMFF
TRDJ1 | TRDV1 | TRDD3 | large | TGTGCTCTTGGGGAACACCGCTGGGGGATCGTCGATAAACTCATCTTT | CALGEHRWGIVDKLIF
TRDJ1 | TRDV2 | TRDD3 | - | TGTGCCTGTGACACGGTGGGGGATTCGACCGATAAACTCATCTTT | CACDTVGDSTDKLIF